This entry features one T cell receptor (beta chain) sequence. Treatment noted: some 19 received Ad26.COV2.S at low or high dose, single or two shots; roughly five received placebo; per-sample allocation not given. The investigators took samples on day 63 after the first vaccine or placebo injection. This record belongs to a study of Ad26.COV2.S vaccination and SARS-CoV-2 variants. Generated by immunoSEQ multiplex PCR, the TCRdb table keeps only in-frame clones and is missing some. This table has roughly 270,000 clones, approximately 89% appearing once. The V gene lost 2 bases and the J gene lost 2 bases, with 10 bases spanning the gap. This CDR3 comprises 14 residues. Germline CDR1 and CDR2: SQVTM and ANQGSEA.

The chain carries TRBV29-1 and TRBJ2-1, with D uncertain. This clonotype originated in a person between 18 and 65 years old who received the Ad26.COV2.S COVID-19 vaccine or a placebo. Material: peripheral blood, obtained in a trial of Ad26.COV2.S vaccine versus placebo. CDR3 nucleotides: TGCAGCGTTGAACTGCGGAGCCCCTACAATGAGCAGTTCTTC. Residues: CSVELRSPYNEQFF.